This T cell receptor beta chain was profiled in a study of T cell responses to AZD1222 COVID-19 vaccine. The table came from immunoSEQ multiplex PCR; TCRdb's copy has only in-frame clones and leaves some out. The sample records tens of thousands of clones, approximately 88% being singletons. The germline gives CDR1 DFQATT, CDR2 SNEGSKA (reference sequence). This CDR3 is built from 13 residues. V was clipped by 3 bases and J by 5 bases, with 11 bases between them. The source material was peripheral blood, sampled on day 0 of AZD1222 vaccination. The sequence was collected from an adult in good health. The V gene is TRBV20-1, the J gene TRBJ1-5; tentatively, D is TRBD1 (5 bases). The CDR3, as DNA: TGCAGTGCTAGTAGACAGATTGATCAGCCCCAGCATTTT. Translating it yields CSASRQIDQPQHF.